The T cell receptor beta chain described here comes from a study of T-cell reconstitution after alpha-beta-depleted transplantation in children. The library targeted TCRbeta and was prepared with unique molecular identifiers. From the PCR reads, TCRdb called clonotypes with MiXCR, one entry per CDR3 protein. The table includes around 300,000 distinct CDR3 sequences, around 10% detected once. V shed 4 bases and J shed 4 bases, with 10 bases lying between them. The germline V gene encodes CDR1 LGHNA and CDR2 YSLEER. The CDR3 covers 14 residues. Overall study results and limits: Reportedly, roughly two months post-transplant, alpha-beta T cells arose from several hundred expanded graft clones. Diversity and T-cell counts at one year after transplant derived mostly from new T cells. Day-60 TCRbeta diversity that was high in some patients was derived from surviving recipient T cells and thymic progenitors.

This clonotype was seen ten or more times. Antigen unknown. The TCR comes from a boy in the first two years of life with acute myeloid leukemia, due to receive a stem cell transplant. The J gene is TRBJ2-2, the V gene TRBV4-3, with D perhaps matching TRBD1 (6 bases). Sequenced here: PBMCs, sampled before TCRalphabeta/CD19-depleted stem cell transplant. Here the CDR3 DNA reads TGCGCCAGCAGCCTAATAGGGGGCACCGGGGAGCTGTTTTTT. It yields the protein CASSLIGGTGELFF.